The clone carrying this T cell receptor beta chain was seen only once. The sample originates from a study of blood T cell repertoires in COVID-19. V was clipped by 3 bases and J by 0 bases, with 16 bases between them. Germline assignment: CDR1 SGHTA and CDR2 FQGNSA. This CDR3 has 17 amino acids. The data were produced by immunoSEQ multiplex PCR, yet TCRdb's version contains in-frame clones alone and is incomplete. The sample has about 50,000 clones, around 90% seen once; the top ten hold roughly 2.2%. Material for sequencing was peripheral blood. The sequence was obtained from a human donor in a cohort sampled during active COVID-19. The V and J genes are TRBV7-2 and TRBJ2-3, with D maybe TRBD1 (6 bases). CDR3 sequence reads: CASSFGGRVASTDTQYF. The CDR3 region has the DNA TGTGCCAGCAGCTTTGGGGGCAGGGTGGCTAGCACAGATACGCAGTATTTT.